The clone carrying this T cell receptor (beta chain) was seen more than once but under ten times. This sample is part of a study of human T cells and chemical hapten exposure. In TCRdb, the RACE reads were re-called with MiXCR into one record per CDR3 protein. The sample includes around 100,000 distinct CDR3 sequences, 10% to 13% seen only once; the top ten take 3.1%. The time point here: pre-sensitization, week 0. Treatment described: therapeutic diphenylcyclopropenone sensitization with weekly scalp DPC. V shed 6 bases and J 8 bases; nucleotides not matched to a gene: 13. Germline CDR1 and CDR2: SGHVS and FNYEAQ. This CDR3 spans 17 amino acids.

The starting material was whole blood, obtained in connection with sensitization to the hapten diphenylcyclopropenone (DPC). The sequence was collected from a woman aged 55-70 years with alopecia areata. Some clones in this sample may be carry-over from other donors' samples. The genes are TRBV7-6 and TRBJ2-1; 13 bases align to TRBD2. The CDR3 sequence is CASSPPPGTSGEDEQFF. DNA of the CDR3: TGTGCCAGCAGTCCGCCCCCCGGGACTAGCGGGGAAGATGAGCAGTTCTTC.